This T cell receptor (beta chain) was captured in a study of blood T cell repertoires in COVID-19. Overall study context: COVID-19 samples collected from the United States, Italy and Spain covered acute and convalescent phases. From T cells, B-cell-depleted T cells, or PBMCs came the material, which was cDNA or gDNA.

In the original workflow: Amplification of reference gene primers was used by the study to estimate nucleated cell counts. The protocol was immunoSEQ multiplex PCR, while the TCRdb copy is restricted to in-frame clones and leaves out a portion. V and J calls and clone size are as listed in that table; D and trimming were resolved from the DNA. The table records under 250,000 clones, 92% of them present only once. This CDR3 region has 16 residues. Per germline, CDR1 SGHNT and CDR2 YYREEE (reference sequence). Trimming pared 1 base from V and 4 bases from J, leaving 17 bases between. The chain links TRBV5-4 to TRBJ1-1, with D perhaps TRBD1 (6 bases). The origin of this receptor is a man in his fifties or sixties with COVID-19, enrolled during active disease. The sequencing sample was made of peripheral blood. The CDR3 sequence is CASSLSRGARGTEAFF. As DNA, the CDR3 is TGTGCCAGCAGCTTGAGTCGGGGGGCGCGGGGCACTGAAGCTTTCTTT. The whole variable domain, filled in from reference TRBV5-4 and TRBJ1-1, reads ETGVTQSPTHLIKTRGQQVTLRCSSQSGHNTVSWYQQALGQGPQFIFQYYREEENGRGNFPPRFSGLQFPNYSSELNVNALELDDSALYLCASSLSRGARGTEAFFGQGTRLTVV.